A selection of T cell receptor beta chains follows, all from one sample in a study of blood T cell repertoires in COVID-19. This table comes from immunoSEQ multiplex PCR, and its TCRdb copy is limited to in-frame clones, with some not included. Of 180,000 or so clones listed, about nine tenths are singletons. The sequenced material came from peripheral blood. The receptors come from a man aged 40-50 years with acute or convalescent COVID-19. CDR3s include the opening cysteine and the closing phenylalanine or tryptophan. Fields, in order: J gene, D gene, V gene, clone size, CDR3 DNA, CDR3 protein. A D gene is named only where the DNA matches it firmly. Clone size is given for some rows only: seen once, a few or many times, or a class if the clone is expanded.

J gene: TRBJ2-4; D gene: TRBD2; V gene: TRBV4-1; clone size: .; CDR3 DNA: TGCGCCAGCAGCCGACCGCCCGGAGCGGGGGGGCTCTTGAACATTCAGTACTTC; CDR3 protein: CASSRPPGAGGLLNIQYF
J gene: TRBJ2-3; D gene: .; V gene: TRBV6-5; clone size: .; CDR3 DNA: TGTGCCAGCGCCTGGAGGAGCGCTAGCACAGATACGCAGTATTTT; CDR3 protein: CASAWRSASTDTQYF
J gene: TRBJ2-7; D gene: .; V gene: TRBV7-2; clone size: .; CDR3 DNA: TGTGCCAGCAGCTTAGAATCCAGGGCTTACGAGCAGTACTTC; CDR3 protein: CASSLESRAYEQYF
J gene: TRBJ2-5; D gene: TRBD1; V gene: TRBV5-1; clone size: .; CDR3 DNA: TGCGCCAGCAGCTTCGGACAGGGAGCGGAAGAGACCCAGTACTTC; CDR3 protein: CASSFGQGAEETQYF
J gene: TRBJ2-5; D gene: .; V gene: TRBV9; clone size: .; CDR3 DNA: TGTGCCAGCAGCGTAGCCCCTCAAGAGACCCAGTACTTC; CDR3 protein: CASSVAPQETQYF
J gene: TRBJ2-5; D gene: .; V gene: TRBV4-2; clone size: .; CDR3 DNA: TGTGCCAGCAGCCAAGATCTGGGGGCGAGTGAGACCCAGTACTTC; CDR3 protein: CASSQDLGASETQYF
J gene: TRBJ2-7; D gene: TRBD2; V gene: TRBV12-5; clone size: once; CDR3 DNA: TGTGCTAGTGGCCGACGACAGCGGGGGCCCTCCTACGAGCAGTACTTC; CDR3 protein: CASGRRQRGPSYEQYF
J gene: TRBJ2-3; D gene: TRBD2; V gene: TRBV5-1; clone size: .; CDR3 DNA: TGCGCCAGCAGCTTGGGCTGGCTAGCGGGGGGGCCTGAAGAGTCAGATACGCAGTATTTT; CDR3 protein: CASSLGWLAGGPEESDTQYF
J gene: TRBJ2-3; D gene: TRBD1; V gene: TRBV7-3; clone size: .; CDR3 DNA: TGTGCCAGCAGCCTGACCGGACAGGGTTCAGATACGCAGTATTTT; CDR3 protein: CASSLTGQGSDTQYF
J gene: TRBJ2-1; D gene: TRBD2; V gene: TRBV7-2; clone size: .; CDR3 DNA: TGTGCCAGCAGCTTACCGCGGGGGGGGCGCAGCAATGAGCAGTTCTTC; CDR3 protein: CASSLPRGGRSNEQFF
J gene: TRBJ1-6; D gene: .; V gene: TRBV6-5; clone size: .; CDR3 DNA: TGTGCCAGCAGCTACCAGGGGAGTAGGTCGCCCCTCCACTTT; CDR3 protein: CASSYQGSRSPLHF
J gene: TRBJ2-7; D gene: .; V gene: TRBV3-1/TRBV3-2; clone size: .; CDR3 DNA: TGTGCCAGCAGCCAACTGCGAGGTTACGAGCAGTACTTC; CDR3 protein: CASSQLRGYEQYF
J gene: TRBJ1-5; D gene: TRBD1; V gene: TRBV10-1; clone size: .; CDR3 DNA: TGCGCCAGCAGTCAGGGGGCCAATCAGCCCCAGCATTTT; CDR3 protein: CASSQGANQPQHF
J gene: TRBJ1-3; D gene: .; V gene: TRBV6-5; clone size: once; CDR3 DNA: TGTGCCAGCAGGGGCACAAGGACTGGAAACACCATATATTTT; CDR3 protein: CASRGTRTGNTIYF
J gene: TRBJ1-4; D gene: TRBD1; V gene: TRBV7-6; clone size: .; CDR3 DNA: TGTGCCAGCAGCTTAGGGACAGGGAATGAAAAACTGTTTTTT; CDR3 protein: CASSLGTGNEKLFF
J gene: TRBJ2-5; D gene: TRBD2; V gene: TRBV7-6; clone size: .; CDR3 DNA: TGTGCCAGCAGCTTAGCGAGGATAGCGGGGGGGGAGACCCAGTACTTC; CDR3 protein: CASSLARIAGGETQYF
J gene: TRBJ2-7; D gene: TRBD1; V gene: TRBV5-1; clone size: .; CDR3 DNA: TGCGCCAGCAGCTTCACAGGGGGTGCCACCTACGAGCAGTACTTC; CDR3 protein: CASSFTGGATYEQYF
J gene: TRBJ2-1; D gene: .; V gene: TRBV9; clone size: .; CDR3 DNA: TGTGCCAGCAGCGCCGACAGCTACAATGAGCAGTTCTTC; CDR3 protein: CASSADSYNEQFF
J gene: TRBJ1-1; D gene: .; V gene: TRBV4-2; clone size: .; CDR3 DNA: TGTGCCAGCAGCCAAGCGGGAGGGGCGGCTGAAGCTTTCTTT; CDR3 protein: CASSQAGGAAEAFF
J gene: TRBJ2-7; D gene: TRBD1; V gene: TRBV18; clone size: .; CDR3 DNA: TGTGCCAGCTCACCACGGACAGGGCGGCAAAGCTCCTACGAGCAGTACTTC; CDR3 protein: CASSPRTGRQSSYEQYF
J gene: TRBJ1-4; D gene: .; V gene: TRBV18; clone size: .; CDR3 DNA: TGTGCCAGCTCACCACTACGGGGGGCGTTTAATGAAAAACTGTTTTTT; CDR3 protein: CASSPLRGAFNEKLFF
J gene: TRBJ1-2; D gene: .; V gene: TRBV19; clone size: .; CDR3 DNA: TGTGCCAGTAGTATCACCAGGGGCCGTAACTATGGCTACACCTTC; CDR3 protein: CASSITRGRNYGYTF
J gene: TRBJ2-1; D gene: TRBD2; V gene: TRBV4-1; clone size: .; CDR3 DNA: TGCGCCAGCAGCCCTCGAGGCGGGGGATACAATGAGCAGTTCTTC; CDR3 protein: CASSPRGGGYNEQFF
J gene: TRBJ1-2; D gene: .; V gene: TRBV18; clone size: .; CDR3 DNA: TGTGCCAGCTCCCCTCCGACCGGGAGTACTAACTATGGCTACACCTTC; CDR3 protein: CASSPPTGSTNYGYTF
J gene: TRBJ1-6; D gene: .; V gene: TRBV11-2; clone size: .; CDR3 DNA: TGTGCCAGCAGCTTCGGAGGGGCTTCACCCCTCCACTTT; CDR3 protein: CASSFGGASPLHF
J gene: TRBJ2-7; D gene: .; V gene: TRBV5-5; clone size: .; CDR3 DNA: TGTGCCAGCAGCTTGGAAAACAGTGTGTACGAGCAGTACTTC; CDR3 protein: CASSLENSVYEQYF
J gene: TRBJ2-1; D gene: .; V gene: TRBV9; clone size: .; CDR3 DNA: TGTGCCAGCAGCGGACTGGCTCCCCGCGGGTACAATGAGCAGTTCTTC; CDR3 protein: CASSGLAPRGYNEQFF
J gene: TRBJ1-1; D gene: TRBD1; V gene: TRBV10-3; clone size: .; CDR3 DNA: TGTGCCATCAGTCGGGGACAGGGGCGAGTAGGGGCCGAAGCTTTCTTT; CDR3 protein: CAISRGQGRVGAEAFF
J gene: TRBJ1-3; D gene: TRBD1; V gene: TRBV7-8; clone size: .; CDR3 DNA: TGTGCCAGCAGCTCGACAGGGTTCCGGGGCAACACCATATATTTT; CDR3 protein: CASSSTGFRGNTIYF
J gene: TRBJ2-6; D gene: .; V gene: TRBV2; clone size: .; CDR3 DNA: TGTGCCAGCCGAAGTTGGAGTAGGGGGGCCAACGTCCTGACTTTC; CDR3 protein: CASRSWSRGANVLTF
J gene: TRBJ1-2; D gene: .; V gene: TRBV5-1; clone size: .; CDR3 DNA: TGCGCCAGCAGCTTGGCCAGGGTTGGTGGCTACACCTTC; CDR3 protein: CASSLARVGGYTF
J gene: TRBJ1-2; D gene: TRBD1; V gene: TRBV3-1/TRBV3-2; clone size: .; CDR3 DNA: TGTGCCAGCAGCCGGGGACAGGGAGGTGGCTACACCTTC; CDR3 protein: CASSRGQGGGYTF
J gene: TRBJ1-2; D gene: TRBD1; V gene: TRBV5-4; clone size: .; CDR3 DNA: TGTGCCAGCAGCTTACCCCCCGGACAGGGATATGACGATGGCTACACCTTC; CDR3 protein: CASSLPPGQGYDDGYTF
J gene: TRBJ2-1; D gene: .; V gene: TRBV5-1; clone size: .; CDR3 DNA: TGCGCCAGCAGCTTGCAACGGGACTACAATGAGCAGTTCTTC; CDR3 protein: CASSLQRDYNEQFF
J gene: TRBJ2-5; D gene: TRBD1; V gene: TRBV5-1; clone size: .; CDR3 DNA: TGCGCCAGCAGCCCGGGACAGGGAGGGGAGACCCAGTACTTC; CDR3 protein: CASSPGQGGETQYF
J gene: TRBJ1-2; D gene: TRBD1; V gene: TRBV19; clone size: .; CDR3 DNA: TGTGCCAGTAGTGACAGGGGGACCTATGGCTACACCTTC; CDR3 protein: CASSDRGTYGYTF
J gene: TRBJ2-7; D gene: .; V gene: TRBV6-5; clone size: .; CDR3 DNA: TGTGCCAGCTCTTACTTGGGGCAGCAGTACTTC; CDR3 protein: CASSYLGQQYF
J gene: TRBJ2-1; D gene: TRBD1; V gene: TRBV5-4; clone size: .; CDR3 DNA: TGTGCCAGCAGCTTACCCACAGGGGTAGAGAATGAGCAGTTCTTC; CDR3 protein: CASSLPTGVENEQFF
J gene: TRBJ1-2; D gene: TRBD1; V gene: TRBV19; clone size: .; CDR3 DNA: TGTGCCAGTAGCTTAACGACAGGGGAAGTTGGCTACACCTTC; CDR3 protein: CASSLTTGEVGYTF
J gene: TRBJ1-6; D gene: TRBD1; V gene: TRBV7-2; clone size: .; CDR3 DNA: TGTGCCAGCAGATCCACAGGGGTCCGAAATAATTCACCCCTCCACTTT; CDR3 protein: CASRSTGVRNNSPLHF
J gene: TRBJ1-6; D gene: .; V gene: TRBV5-1; clone size: few; CDR3 DNA: TGCGCCAGCAGCTTGGGCCGGGATAATTCACCCCTCCACTTT; CDR3 protein: CASSLGRDNSPLHF
J gene: TRBJ1-2; D gene: .; V gene: TRBV13; clone size: once; CDR3 DNA: TGTGCCAGCAGCTTCCCAACAGGGAACTATGGCTACACCTTC; CDR3 protein: CASSFPTGNYGYTF
J gene: TRBJ2-5; D gene: TRBD1; V gene: TRBV5-1; clone size: .; CDR3 DNA: TGCGCCAGCAGCTTGAAAACAGGGGGTCAAGAGACCCAGTACTTC; CDR3 protein: CASSLKTGGQETQYF
J gene: TRBJ2-7; D gene: .; V gene: TRBV5-4; clone size: .; CDR3 DNA: TGTGCCAGCAGCTCGGGAAAACAATCCTCCTACGAGCAGTACTTC; CDR3 protein: CASSSGKQSSYEQYF
J gene: TRBJ2-2; D gene: .; V gene: TRBV20-1; clone size: few; CDR3 DNA: TGCAGTGCTAGTCGAGTATTCGCAGGGGTTAAGGACACCGGGGAGCTGTTTTTT; CDR3 protein: CSASRVFAGVKDTGELFF
J gene: TRBJ1-2; D gene: .; V gene: TRBV19; clone size: .; CDR3 DNA: TGTGCCAGTAGTAAACAGGGCAACTATGGCTACACCTTC; CDR3 protein: CASSKQGNYGYTF
J gene: TRBJ1-2; D gene: .; V gene: TRBV6-4; clone size: .; CDR3 DNA: TGTGCCAGCAGTGACTCCCCAGGGAATCCCTATGGCTACACCTTC; CDR3 protein: CASSDSPGNPYGYTF
J gene: TRBJ1-2; D gene: .; V gene: TRBV30; clone size: .; CDR3 DNA: TGTGCCTGGAGTGTTTCAGGGCCTGATAACTATGGCTACACCTTC; CDR3 protein: CAWSVSGPDNYGYTF
J gene: TRBJ1-4; D gene: .; V gene: TRBV5-4; clone size: .; CDR3 DNA: TGTGCCAGCAGCCCACAGACAGGTTTGGAAAAACTGTTTTTT; CDR3 protein: CASSPQTGLEKLFF
J gene: TRBJ1-2; D gene: .; V gene: TRBV11-2; clone size: .; CDR3 DNA: TGTGCCAGCAGCTTAGGCCGGTCCCCCTATGGCTACACCTTC; CDR3 protein: CASSLGRSPYGYTF
J gene: TRBJ2-3; D gene: TRBD2; V gene: TRBV19; clone size: .; CDR3 DNA: TGTGCCAGTAGTATGCTGGCGGGGGGACCCCCCACAGATACGCAGTATTTT; CDR3 protein: CASSMLAGGPPTDTQYF
J gene: TRBJ2-3; D gene: TRBD2; V gene: TRBV11-3; clone size: .; CDR3 DNA: TGTGCCAGCAGCTTAGGGACGGGGGGATCCCCAATGGCAGATACGCAGTATTTT; CDR3 protein: CASSLGTGGSPMADTQYF